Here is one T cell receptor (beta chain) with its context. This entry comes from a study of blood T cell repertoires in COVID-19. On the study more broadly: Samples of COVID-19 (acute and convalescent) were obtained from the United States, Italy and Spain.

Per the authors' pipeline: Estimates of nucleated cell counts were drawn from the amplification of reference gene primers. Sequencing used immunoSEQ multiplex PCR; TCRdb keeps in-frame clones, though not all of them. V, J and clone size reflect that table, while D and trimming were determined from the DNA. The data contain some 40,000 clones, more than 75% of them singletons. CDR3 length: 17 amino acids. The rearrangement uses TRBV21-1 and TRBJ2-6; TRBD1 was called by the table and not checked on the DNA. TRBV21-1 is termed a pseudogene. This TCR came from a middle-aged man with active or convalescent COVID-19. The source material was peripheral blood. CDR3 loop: CASRTGTIYSGANVLTF. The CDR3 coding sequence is TGTGCCAGCAGAACCGGGACAATTTACTCTGGGGCCAACGTCCTGACTTTC.